This T cell receptor beta chain was recovered during a study of cytomegalovirus exposure and HLA in healthy donors. The CDR3 extends over 14 amino acids. The germline CDR1 and CDR2 sequences are MNHEY and SVGAGI. The V end was cut by 6 bases, the J end by 4 bases, with 13 bases between. Of note for this clone: Its cognate antigen is unknown.

Study-wide results and caveats: Researchers reported in a later analysis that a missense DCLRE1C variant was tied to TCR beta V- and J-gene trimming.

The primer mix had 60 Vbeta and 13 Jbeta primers. Profiled with immunoSEQ multiplex PCR; TCRdb holds only in-frame clones, not every one. There are tens of thousands of clones in the sample; 55% to 65% occur only once, and 15% lies in the top ten. The V and J genes are TRBV6-5 and TRBJ2-1, with TRBD1 as a possible D gene (6 bases). The TCR sequence derives from a woman aged 40 to 55 in good health and CMV-seropositive. Sequencing input: PBMCs. CDR3 sequence: CASSQRTAYNEQFF. DNA of the CDR3: TGTGCCAGCAGCCAGCGGACAGCTTACAATGAGCAGTTCTTC.